This TCR beta chain originates from a study of blood T cell repertoires in COVID-19. About the research overall: The United States, Italy and Spain were the sources of the acute and convalescent COVID-19 samples.

Some clones are missing from TCRdb's copy, which holds only in-frame ones; the method was immunoSEQ multiplex PCR. The sample shows approximately 300,000 clones, around 90% of them seen only once. Participant ages covered about 18 to 89 years across 25 or so US areas. Clinical history as reported by participants underpinned cohort assignment. Two negative PCRs, clearance, or symptom resolution characterized the recovered Cohort 3 donors. Sequenced sample: PBMCs or T cells enriched from blood (not recorded which). This clonotype was sampled from a man in his sixties who had recovered from COVID-19.

The CDR3 loop is CAAASSSSYEQYF. The CDR3 nucleotides are TGTGCCGCAGCGAGCTCAAGCTCCTACGAGCAGTACTTC. The gene calls are TRBV7-9 and TRBJ2-7; D is ambiguous. This CDR3 comprises 13 residues. Germline V gene sequence: CDR1 SEHNR, CDR2 FQNEAQ (reference sequence). The V end was cut by 11 bases, the J end by 0 bases, with 14 bases between.